The T cell receptor beta chain described here comes from a study of Ad26.COV2.S vaccination and SARS-CoV-2 variants. At the level of the study: Intramuscular Ad26.COV2.S at 5x10^10 or 1x10^11 viral particles.

Concerning this clone: What it recognizes is unknown.

Looked up from germline, CDR1 is MNHNS and CDR2 is SASEGT. This CDR3 region has 18 residues. The V gene lost 1 base and the J gene lost 0 bases, with 18 bases spanning the gap. Whole-study results and caveats: The study found higher spike-specific TCR breadth in vaccine than placebo recipients. TCR breadth and depth estimates may have understated total T cell responses.

Treatment reported: 15 to 20 received Ad26.COV2.S at low or high dose, single or two shots; 5 received placebo; per-sample allocation not given. Day 63 after the first vaccine or placebo injection was the time point for sampling. Expressing Wuhan-strain SARS-CoV-2 spike, an Ad26 vector served as the vaccine. Profiled with immunoSEQ multiplex PCR; TCRdb holds only in-frame clones, not every one. This sample has about 280,000 clones, with about 87% found just once. The chain recombines TRBV6-1 with TRBJ1-1, with a tentative D call TRBD1 (6 bases). This clonotype was sampled from a person aged 18-60 years who received the Ad26.COV2.S COVID-19 vaccine or a placebo. The specimen was peripheral blood, collected in a trial of Ad26.COV2.S vaccine versus placebo. CDR3 amino acids: CASSEGPWGALLNTEAFF. CDR3 coding DNA: TGTGCCAGCAGTGAAGGTCCCTGGGGGGCTCTGTTGAACACTGAAGCTTTCTTT.